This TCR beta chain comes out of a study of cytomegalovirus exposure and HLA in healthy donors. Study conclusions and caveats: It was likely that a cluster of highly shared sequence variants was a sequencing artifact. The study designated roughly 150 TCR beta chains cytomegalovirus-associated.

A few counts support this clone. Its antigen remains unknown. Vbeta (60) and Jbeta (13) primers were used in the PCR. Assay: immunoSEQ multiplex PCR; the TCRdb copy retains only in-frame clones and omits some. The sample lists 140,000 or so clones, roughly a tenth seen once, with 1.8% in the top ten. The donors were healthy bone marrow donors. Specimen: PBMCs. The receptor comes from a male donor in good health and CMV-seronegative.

The CDR3 nucleotides are TGTGCCAGCAGTTCAGGGATTACCATACCTGCCTACGAGCAGTACTTC. It encodes CASSSGITIPAYEQYF. The chain recombines TRBV28 with TRBJ2-7; D perhaps matches TRBD1 (5 bases). The CDR3 contains 16 residues. Trimming stripped 4 bases from V and 2 bases from J, with 18 bases between. Germline loops: CDR1 MDHEN, CDR2 SYDVKM.